This T cell receptor beta chain was sequenced for a study of CD8+ T cells in alopecia areata listed by TCRdb under 2018. Notes on the research overall: The study used high-throughput TCRbeta sequencing to examine T cell clonal expansion in alopecia areata, in both the C3H/HeJ mouse model and human patients. In humans, TCRbeta sequencing was performed on scalp tissue and on sorted CD4+ and CD8+ peripheral blood T cells from healthy controls and from patients with patchy or totalis/universalis alopecia areata. Scalp clonality was compared across normal scalp (n=4), patchy alopecia areata scalp (n=8), and alopecia totalis/universalis scalp (n=8). RNA came from the PAXgene miRNA kit for fixed scalp, the miRNeasy kit for PBMCs, and the RNeasy kit for mouse skin. Amplification of TCRbeta CDR3 regions was done by immunoSEQ multiplex PCR using 35 Vbeta forward primers and 13 Jbeta reverse primers. The paper as a whole reports these results and caveats: Scalp TCR repertoire analysis is complicated because resident alphabeta T cells in normal human skin are also sequenced, whereas mouse skin is dominated by gammadelta T cells. Compared with mice, TCR sequences shared between patients were less clear, possibly partly because of HLA diversity across the patient population. Compared with normal scalp, lesional scalp had higher clonality and more expanded CD8+ clones, particularly in alopecia totalis/universalis, a pattern that suggests antigenic drive.

Turning to this clone: The clone's antigen remains unknown. Per-nucleotide qualities are absent, and no much larger clonotype sits a single base away.

PBMCs were isolated by density centrifugation and stained for CD3, CD4 and CD8, after which CD4+ and CD8+ T cells were sorted on a FACSAria. Scalp biopsies and blood samples were obtained from unaffected controls. CDR1 and CDR2 (SGDLS, YYNGEE) derive from the germline V gene. Deletion took 3 bases off V and 2 bases off J, with a span of 8 bases between the germline ends. Its CDR3 holds 13 amino acids, cysteine through phenylalanine. Kept here is only the CDR3 DNA, which spans 39 bases and is read in frame from base 1. The library was obtained by the immunoSEQ multiplex PCR assay. RNA was extracted from all samples and reverse transcribed into cDNA, which served as template for TCR sequencing. First-strand cDNA was synthesized with SuperScript III using a 2:1 mix of oligo-dT and random hexamers. A synthetic immune receptor repertoire was used to measure amplification bias, and any remaining bias was corrected computationally. The source study handled its data this way. Raw reads were preprocessed to remove errors, and CDR3 was defined by IMGT conventions from the conserved cysteine to phenylalanine. To get clonality, Shannon entropy was normalized by log2 of the number of productive unique TCRs and the result was subtracted from 1. Scalp TCRbeta sequences were cross-referenced with sorted blood CD4 and CD8 repertoires so that the CD4 or CD8 identity of scalp clones could be inferred. This immuneACCESS table, as held by TCRdb, lists in-frame sequences with V and J called but not all clones. Of the missing ones, under half trace to an unresolved V gene in checked studies; the others have no known cause. V and J calls and clone size come straight from that table; D and trimming were deduced from the DNA. This sample is represented by 98,000 or so clones; approximately 60% of them were singletons. Under 25% of the sample is held by the ten biggest clonotypes.

The rearranged segments are TRBV9 and TRBJ1-1; no confident D gene assignment can be made. The clonotype comes from a human donor in good health. The sample comprised CD8+ T cells sorted from blood. In nucleotide form, the sequence is TGTGCCAGCAGCGATGGACCTAACACTGAAGCTTTCTTT. Its product reads: CASSDGPNTEAFF.